This T cell receptor beta chain was recovered during a study of cytomegalovirus exposure and HLA in healthy donors. For this clone: The antigen is unknown.

Study-level results: Presence/absence analyses rested on an assumption that sequencing depth was roughly uniform across donors.

PCR employed 60 Vbeta and 13 Jbeta primers. Profiling relied on immunoSEQ multiplex PCR, and the TCRdb table lists in-frame clones only, not all of them. The sample includes tens of thousands of clones, roughly 70% of them seen just once. This CDR3 has 15 residues. V shed 5 bases, J shed 8 bases, and the junction held 11 bases outside the gene matches. CDR1 and CDR2 from the germline V gene are SGHAT and FQNNGV. This TCR was recovered from a man aged 50 to 59 in good health and CMV-seropositive. The chain links TRBV11-2 to TRBJ2-1, with 8 positions matching TRBD1. The sequenced sample consisted of PBMCs. CDR3 in DNA: TGTGCCAGCAGCACCCACAGGGGGAAGGGCTATGAGCAGTTCTTC. Translation: CASSTHRGKGYEQFF.